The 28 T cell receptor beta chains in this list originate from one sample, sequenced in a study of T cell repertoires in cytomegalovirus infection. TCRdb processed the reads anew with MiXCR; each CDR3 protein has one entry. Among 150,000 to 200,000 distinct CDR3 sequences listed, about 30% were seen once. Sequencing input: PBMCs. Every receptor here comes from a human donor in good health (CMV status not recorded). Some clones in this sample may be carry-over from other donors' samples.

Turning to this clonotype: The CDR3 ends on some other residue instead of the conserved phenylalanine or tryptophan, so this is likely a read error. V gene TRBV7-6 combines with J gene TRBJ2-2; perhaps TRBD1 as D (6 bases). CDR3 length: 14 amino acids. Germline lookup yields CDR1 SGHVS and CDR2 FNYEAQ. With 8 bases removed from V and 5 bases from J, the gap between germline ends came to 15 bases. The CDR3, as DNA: TGTGCCAGCGGGGGCACGACAGGAACCGGGGAGCTGTTTTAT. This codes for CASGGTTGTGELFY.

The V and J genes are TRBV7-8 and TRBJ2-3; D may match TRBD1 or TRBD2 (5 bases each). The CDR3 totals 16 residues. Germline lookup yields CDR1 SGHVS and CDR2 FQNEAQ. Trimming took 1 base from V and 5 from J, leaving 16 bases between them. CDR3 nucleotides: TGTGCCAGCAGCTTAGTGGGGACCCCCGCGGAAGATACGCAGTATTTT. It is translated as CASSLVGTPAEDTQYF.

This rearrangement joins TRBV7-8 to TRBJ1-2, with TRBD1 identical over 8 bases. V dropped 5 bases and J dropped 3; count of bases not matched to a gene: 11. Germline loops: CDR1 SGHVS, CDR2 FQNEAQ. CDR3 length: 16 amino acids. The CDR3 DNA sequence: TGTGCCAGCAGCCTCCGACAGGGGAGTGAAGACTATGGCTACACCTTC. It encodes CASSLRQGSEDYGYTF.

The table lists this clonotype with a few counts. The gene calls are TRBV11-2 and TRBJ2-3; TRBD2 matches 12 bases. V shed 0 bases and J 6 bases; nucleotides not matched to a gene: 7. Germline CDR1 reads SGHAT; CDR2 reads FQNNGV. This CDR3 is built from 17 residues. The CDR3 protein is CASSLDVLAGGADTQYF. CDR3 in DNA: TGTGCCAGCAGCTTAGATGTACTAGCGGGGGGTGCGGATACGCAGTATTTT. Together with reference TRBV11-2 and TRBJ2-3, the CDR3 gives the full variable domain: EAGVAQSPRYKIIEKRQSVAFWCNPISGHATLYWYQQILGQGPKLLIQFQNNGVVDDSQLPKDRFSAERLKGVDSTLKIQPAKLEDSAVYLCASSLDVLAGGADTQYFGPGTRLTVL.

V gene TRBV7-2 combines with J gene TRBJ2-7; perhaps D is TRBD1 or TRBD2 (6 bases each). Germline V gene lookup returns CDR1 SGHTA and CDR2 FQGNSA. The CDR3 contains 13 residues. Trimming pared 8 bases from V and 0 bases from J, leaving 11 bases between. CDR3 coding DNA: TGTGCCAGCCGCTCGGGGGCCTCCTACGAGCAGTACTTC. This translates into CASRSGASYEQYF.

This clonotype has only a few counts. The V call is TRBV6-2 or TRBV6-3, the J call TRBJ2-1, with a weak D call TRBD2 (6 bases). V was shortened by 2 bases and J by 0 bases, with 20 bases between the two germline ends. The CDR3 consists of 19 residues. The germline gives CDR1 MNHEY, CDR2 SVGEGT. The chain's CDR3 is CASSYESGRAGLSYNEQFF. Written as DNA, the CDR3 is TGTGCCAGCAGTTACGAATCCGGCCGGGCGGGGCTCTCCTACAATGAGCAGTTCTTC.

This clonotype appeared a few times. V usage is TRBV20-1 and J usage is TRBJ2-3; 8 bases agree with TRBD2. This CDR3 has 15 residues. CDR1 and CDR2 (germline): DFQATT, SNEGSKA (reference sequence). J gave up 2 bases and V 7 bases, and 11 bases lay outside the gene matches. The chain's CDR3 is CSVSGAGGSTDTQYF. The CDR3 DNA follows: TGCAGTGTTTCGGGGGCGGGGGGATCCACAGATACGCAGTATTTT.

The CDR3 nucleotides are TGCAGCGTCGCCGGTACAGGGGGCGGTGAGCAGTTCTTC. Translating it yields CSVAGTGGGEQFF. The chain has TRBV29-1 and TRBJ2-1; 9 nucleotides align to TRBD1. Trimming at V came to 6 bases and at J to 9 bases, leaving 9 bases not matched to a gene. The CDR3 is made up of 13 amino acids. The germline V gene has CDR1 SQVTM and CDR2 ANQGSEA.

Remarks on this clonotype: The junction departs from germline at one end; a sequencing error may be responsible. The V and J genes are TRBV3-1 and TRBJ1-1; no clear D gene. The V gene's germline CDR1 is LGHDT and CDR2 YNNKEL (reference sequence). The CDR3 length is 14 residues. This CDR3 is CASSQDRSPTEAFF. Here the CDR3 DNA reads TGTGCCAGCAGCCAAGACAGGTCCCCCACTGAGGCTTTCTTT.

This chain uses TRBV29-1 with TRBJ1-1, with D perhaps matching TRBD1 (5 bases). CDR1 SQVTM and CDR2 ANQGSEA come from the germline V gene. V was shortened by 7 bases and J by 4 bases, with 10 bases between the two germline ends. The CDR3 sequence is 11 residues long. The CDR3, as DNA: TGCAGCGGGGGCATGACCACTGAAGCTTTCTTT. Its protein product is CSGGMTTEAFF.

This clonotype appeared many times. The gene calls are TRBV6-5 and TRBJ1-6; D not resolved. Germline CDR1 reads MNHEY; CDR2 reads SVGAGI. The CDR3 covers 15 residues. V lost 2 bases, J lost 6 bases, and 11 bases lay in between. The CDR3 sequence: CASSYAPAINSPLHF. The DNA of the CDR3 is TGTGCCAGCAGTTACGCACCAGCTATTAATTCACCCCTCCACTTT.

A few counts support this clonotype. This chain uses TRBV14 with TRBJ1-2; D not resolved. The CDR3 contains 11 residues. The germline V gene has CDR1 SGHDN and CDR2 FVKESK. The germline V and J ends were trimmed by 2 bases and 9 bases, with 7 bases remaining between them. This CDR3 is CASSQFDRYTF. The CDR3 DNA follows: TGTGCCAGCAGCCAATTCGACCGCTACACCTTC.

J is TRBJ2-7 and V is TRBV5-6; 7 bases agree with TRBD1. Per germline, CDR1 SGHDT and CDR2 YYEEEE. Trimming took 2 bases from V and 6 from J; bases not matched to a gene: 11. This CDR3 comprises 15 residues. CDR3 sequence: CASSFRRTGGLEQYF. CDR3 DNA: TGTGCCAGCAGCTTTCGGCGGACAGGTGGGCTCGAGCAGTACTTC. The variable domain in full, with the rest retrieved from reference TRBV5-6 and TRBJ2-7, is DAGVTQSPTHLIKTRGQQVTLRCSPKSGHDTVSWYQQALGQGPQFIFQYYEEEERQRGNFPDRFSGHQFPNYSSELNVNALLLGDSALYLCASSFRRTGGLEQYFGPGTRLTVT.

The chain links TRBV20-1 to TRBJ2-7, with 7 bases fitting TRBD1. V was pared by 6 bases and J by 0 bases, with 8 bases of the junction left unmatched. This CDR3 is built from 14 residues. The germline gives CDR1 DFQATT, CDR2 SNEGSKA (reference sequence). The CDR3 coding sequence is TGCAGTGCAGACGCAGGGGGAAGCTCCTACGAGCAGTACTTC. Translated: CSADAGGSSYEQYF.

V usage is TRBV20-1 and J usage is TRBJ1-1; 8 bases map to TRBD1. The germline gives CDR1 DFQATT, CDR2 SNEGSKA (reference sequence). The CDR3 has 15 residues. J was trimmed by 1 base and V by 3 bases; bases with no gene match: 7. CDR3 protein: CSASKQGATNTEAFF. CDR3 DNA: TGCAGTGCTAGTAAGCAGGGGGCAACGAACACTGAAGCTTTCTTT.

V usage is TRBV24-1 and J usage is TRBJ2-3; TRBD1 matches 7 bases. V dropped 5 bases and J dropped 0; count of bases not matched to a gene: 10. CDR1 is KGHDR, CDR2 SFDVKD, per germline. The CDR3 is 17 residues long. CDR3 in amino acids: CATSGTGVDPSTDTQYF. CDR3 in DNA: TGTGCCACCAGTGGAACAGGGGTCGATCCTAGCACAGATACGCAGTATTTT.

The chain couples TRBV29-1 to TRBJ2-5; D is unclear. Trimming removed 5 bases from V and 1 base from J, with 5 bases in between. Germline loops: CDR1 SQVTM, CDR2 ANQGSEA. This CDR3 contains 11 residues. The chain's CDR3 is CSVRPQETQYF. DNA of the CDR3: TGCAGCGTTCGGCCCCAAGAGACCCAGTACTTC.

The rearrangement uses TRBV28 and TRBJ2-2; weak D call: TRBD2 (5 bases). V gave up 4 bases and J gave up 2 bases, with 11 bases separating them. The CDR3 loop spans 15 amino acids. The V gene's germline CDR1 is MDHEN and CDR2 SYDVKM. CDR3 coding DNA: TGTGCCAGCAGTTCCGGGAACATTAACACCGGGGAGCTGTTTTTT. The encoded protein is CASSSGNINTGELFF.

This CDR3 reads CASSLGRGQEIGELFF. In DNA, the CDR3 is TGTGCCAGCAGCTTGGGCAGGGGGCAAGAAATCGGGGAGCTGTTTTTT. The chain employs TRBV13 and TRBJ2-2, with 8 bases identical to TRBD1. The CDR3 runs 16 residues. CDR1 is PRHDT and CDR2 is FYEKMQ in the germline V gene (reference sequence). J gave up 7 bases and V 3 bases, and 10 bases lay outside the gene matches. The complete variable domain, with remaining parts taken from reference TRBV13 and TRBJ2-2, reads AAGVIQSPRHLIKEKRETATLKCYPIPRHDTVYWYQQGPGQDPQFLISFYEKMQSDKGSIPDRFSAQQFSDYHSELNMSSLELGDSALYFCASSLGRGQEIGELFFGEGSRLTVL.

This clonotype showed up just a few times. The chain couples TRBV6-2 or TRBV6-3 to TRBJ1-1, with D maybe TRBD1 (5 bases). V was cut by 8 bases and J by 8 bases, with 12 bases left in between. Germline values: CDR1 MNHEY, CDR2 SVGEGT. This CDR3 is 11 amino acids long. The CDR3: CASSIGGEAFF. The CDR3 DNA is TGTGCCAGCTCCATTGGGGGGGAAGCTTTCTTT.

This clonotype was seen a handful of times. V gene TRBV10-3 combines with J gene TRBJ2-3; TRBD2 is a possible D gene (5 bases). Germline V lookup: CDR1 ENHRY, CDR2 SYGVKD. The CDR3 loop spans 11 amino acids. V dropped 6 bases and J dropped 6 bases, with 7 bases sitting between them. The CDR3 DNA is TGTGCCATCAGATTAGCGGATACGCAGTATTTT. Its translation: CAIRLADTQYF.

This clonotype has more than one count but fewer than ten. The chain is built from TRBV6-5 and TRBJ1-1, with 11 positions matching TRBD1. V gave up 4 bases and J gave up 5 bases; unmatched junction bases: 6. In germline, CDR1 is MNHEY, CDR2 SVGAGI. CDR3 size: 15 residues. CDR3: CASSFRTGGRTEAFF. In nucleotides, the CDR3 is TGTGCCAGCAGTTTCCGGACAGGGGGCAGGACTGAAGCTTTCTTT.

The CDR3 is CASSKWGAGTNYGYTF. The CDR3 nucleotides read TGTGCCAGCTCGAAATGGGGGGCTGGAACCAACTATGGCTACACCTTC. The V call is TRBV7-2, the J call TRBJ1-2; maybe TRBD1 (6 bases). V lost 8 bases, J lost 2 bases, and 21 bases lay in between. Germline V gives CDR1 SGHTA, CDR2 FQGNSA. The CDR3 sequence is 16 residues long. Based on the CDR3 plus reference TRBV7-2 and TRBJ1-2, the full variable domain is GAGVSQSPSNKVTEKGKDVELRCDPISGHTALYWYRQSLGQGLEFLIYFQGNSAPDKSGLPSDRFSAERTGGSVSTLTIQRTQQEDSAVYLCASSKWGAGTNYGYTFGSGTRLTVV.

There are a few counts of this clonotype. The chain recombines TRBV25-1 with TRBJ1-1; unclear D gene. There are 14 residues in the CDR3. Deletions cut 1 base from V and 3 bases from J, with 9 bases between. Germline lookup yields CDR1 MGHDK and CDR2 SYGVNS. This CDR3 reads CASSESGRYTEAFF. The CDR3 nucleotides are TGTGCCAGCAGTGAATCCGGACGGTACACTGAAGCTTTCTTT. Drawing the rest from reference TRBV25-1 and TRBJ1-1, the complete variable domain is EADIYQTPRYLVIGTGKKITLECSQTMGHDKMYWYQQDPGMELHLIHYSYGVNSTEKGDLSSESTVSRIRTEHFPLTLESARPSHTSQYLCASSESGRYTEAFFGQGTRLTVV.

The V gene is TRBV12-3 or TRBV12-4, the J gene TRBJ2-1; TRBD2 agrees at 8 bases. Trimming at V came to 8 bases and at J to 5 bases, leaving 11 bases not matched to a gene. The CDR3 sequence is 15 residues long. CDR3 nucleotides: TGTGCCAGCGCCCAGGACGGGGGGGCTCACAATGAGCAGTTCTTC. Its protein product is CASAQDGGAHNEQFF.

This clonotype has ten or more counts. As DNA, the CDR3 is TGTGCCATCAGTGACGGGGGGGGGCCGTCAGATACGCAGTATTTT. It is translated as CAISDGGGPSDTQYF. The V and J genes are TRBV10-3 and TRBJ2-3, with TRBD2 matching over 8 bases. This CDR3 comprises 15 residues. Per the germline V gene, CDR1 is ENHRY and CDR2 is SYGVKD. J lost 4 bases, V lost 3 bases, and 6 bases had no gene match.

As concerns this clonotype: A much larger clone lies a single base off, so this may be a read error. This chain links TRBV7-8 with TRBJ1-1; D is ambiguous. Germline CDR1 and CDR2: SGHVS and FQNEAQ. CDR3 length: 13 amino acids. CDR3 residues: CTSSFSPNTEAFF. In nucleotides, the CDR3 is TGTACCAGCAGCTTCTCACCGAACACTGAAGCTTTCTTT.

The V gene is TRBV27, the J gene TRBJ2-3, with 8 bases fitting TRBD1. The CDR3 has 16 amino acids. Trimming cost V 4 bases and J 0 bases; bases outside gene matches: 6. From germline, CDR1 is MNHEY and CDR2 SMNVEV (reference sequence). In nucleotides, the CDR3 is TGTGCCAGCAGTTCCTGGACAGGGTCAAGCACAGATACGCAGTATTTT. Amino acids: CASSSWTGSSTDTQYF.